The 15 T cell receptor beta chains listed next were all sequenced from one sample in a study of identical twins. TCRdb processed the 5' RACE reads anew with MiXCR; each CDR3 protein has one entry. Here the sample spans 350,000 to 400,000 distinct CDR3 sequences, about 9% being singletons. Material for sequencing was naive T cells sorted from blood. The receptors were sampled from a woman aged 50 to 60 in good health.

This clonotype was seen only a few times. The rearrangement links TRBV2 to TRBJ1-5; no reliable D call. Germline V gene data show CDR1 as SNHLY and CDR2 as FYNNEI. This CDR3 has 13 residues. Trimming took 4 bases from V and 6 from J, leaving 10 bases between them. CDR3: CASSVSGSQPQHF. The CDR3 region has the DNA TGTGCCAGCAGTGTATCGGGAAGTCAGCCCCAGCATTTT.

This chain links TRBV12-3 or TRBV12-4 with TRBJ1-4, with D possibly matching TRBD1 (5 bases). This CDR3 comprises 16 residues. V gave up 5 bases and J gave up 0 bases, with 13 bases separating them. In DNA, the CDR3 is TGTGCCAGCAGTCCCCGGACAAGGCCAACTAATGAAAAACTGTTTTTT. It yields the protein CASSPRTRPTNEKLFF.

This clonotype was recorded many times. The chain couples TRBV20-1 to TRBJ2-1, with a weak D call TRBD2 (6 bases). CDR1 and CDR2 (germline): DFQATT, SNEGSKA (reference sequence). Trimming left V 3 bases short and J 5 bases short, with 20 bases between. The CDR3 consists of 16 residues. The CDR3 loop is CSASRGIGLRNNEQFF. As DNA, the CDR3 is TGCAGTGCTAGTCGGGGGATTGGCTTACGAAACAATGAGCAGTTCTTC.

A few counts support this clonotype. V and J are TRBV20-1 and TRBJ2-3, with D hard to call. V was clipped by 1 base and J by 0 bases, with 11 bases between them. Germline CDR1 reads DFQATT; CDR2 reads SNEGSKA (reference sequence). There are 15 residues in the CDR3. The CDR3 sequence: CSARATQTSTDTQYF. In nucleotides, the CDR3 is TGCAGTGCTAGAGCGACCCAAACTAGCACAGATACGCAGTATTTT.

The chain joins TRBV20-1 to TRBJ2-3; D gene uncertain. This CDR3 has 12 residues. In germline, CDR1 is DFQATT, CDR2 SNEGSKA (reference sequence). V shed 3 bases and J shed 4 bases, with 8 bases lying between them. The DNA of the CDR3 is TGCAGTGCTAGTGTCGTCTCAGATACGCAGTATTTT. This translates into CSASVVSDTQYF.

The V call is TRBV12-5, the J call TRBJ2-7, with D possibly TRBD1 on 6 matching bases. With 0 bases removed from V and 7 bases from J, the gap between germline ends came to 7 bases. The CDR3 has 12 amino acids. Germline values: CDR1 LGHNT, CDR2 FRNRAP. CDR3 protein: CASGLVRGEQYV. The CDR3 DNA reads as TGTGCTAGTGGTTTGGTAAGGGGGGAGCAGTACGTC.

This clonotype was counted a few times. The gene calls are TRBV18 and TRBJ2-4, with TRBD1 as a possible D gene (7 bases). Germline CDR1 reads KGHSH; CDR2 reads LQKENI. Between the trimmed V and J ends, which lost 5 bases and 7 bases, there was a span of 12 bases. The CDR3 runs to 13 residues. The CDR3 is CASSGQEGNIQYF. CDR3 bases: TGTGCCAGCTCAGGACAGGAGGGGAACATTCAGTACTTC.

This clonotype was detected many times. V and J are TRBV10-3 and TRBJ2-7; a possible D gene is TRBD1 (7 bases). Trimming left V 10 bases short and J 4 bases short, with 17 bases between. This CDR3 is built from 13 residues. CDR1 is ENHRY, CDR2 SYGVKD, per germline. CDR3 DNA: TGTGCCACCGCCTTGGAGGGGGCTTACGAGCAGTACTTC. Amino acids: CATALEGAYEQYF.

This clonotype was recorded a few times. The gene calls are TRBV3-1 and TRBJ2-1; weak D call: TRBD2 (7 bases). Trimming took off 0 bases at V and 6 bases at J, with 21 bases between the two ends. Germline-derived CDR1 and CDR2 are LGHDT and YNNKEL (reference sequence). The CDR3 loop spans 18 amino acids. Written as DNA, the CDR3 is TGTGCCAGCAGCCAAGATCGGTTGGGGGGGGCCTCACGCAATGAGCAGTTCTTC. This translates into CASSQDRLGGASRNEQFF.

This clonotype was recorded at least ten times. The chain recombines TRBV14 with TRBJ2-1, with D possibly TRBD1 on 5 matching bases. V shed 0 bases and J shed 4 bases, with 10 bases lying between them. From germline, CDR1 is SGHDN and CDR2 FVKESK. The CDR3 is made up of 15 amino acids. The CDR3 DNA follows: TGTGCCAGCAGCCAAGATAGGGGCAGGTACAATGAGCAGTTCTTC. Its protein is CASSQDRGRYNEQFF.

CDR3 residues: CASSPHPLLGDEQFF. CDR3 sequence (DNA): TGTGCCAGCAGCCCACACCCCCTCTTGGGGGATGAGCAGTTCTTC. The chain has TRBV9 and TRBJ2-1; either TRBD1 or TRBD2 may fit D (5 bases each). V lost 4 bases, J lost 8 bases, and 19 bases lay in between. Per germline, CDR1 SGDLS and CDR2 YYNGEE. The CDR3 contains 15 residues.

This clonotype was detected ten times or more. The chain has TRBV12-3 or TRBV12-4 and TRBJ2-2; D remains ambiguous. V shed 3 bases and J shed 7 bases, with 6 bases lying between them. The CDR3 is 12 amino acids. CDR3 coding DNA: TGTGCCAGCAGTTTTAGGATCGGGGAGCTGTTTTTT. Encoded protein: CASSFRIGELFF.

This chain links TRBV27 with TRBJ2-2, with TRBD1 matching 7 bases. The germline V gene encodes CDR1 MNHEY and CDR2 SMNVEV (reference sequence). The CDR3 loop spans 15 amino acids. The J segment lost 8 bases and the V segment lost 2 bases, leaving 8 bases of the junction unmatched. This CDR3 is CASSLKGGVSGELFF. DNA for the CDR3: TGTGCCAGCAGTTTAAAAGGGGGCGTTTCGGGGGAGCTGTTTTTT.

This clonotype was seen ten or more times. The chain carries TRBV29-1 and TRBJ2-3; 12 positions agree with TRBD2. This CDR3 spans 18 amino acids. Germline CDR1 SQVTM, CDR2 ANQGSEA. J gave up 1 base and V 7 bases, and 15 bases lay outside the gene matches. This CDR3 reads CSAGFLAGGPGGTDTQYF. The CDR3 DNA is TGCAGCGCCGGATTTCTAGCGGGAGGGCCTGGCGGCACAGATACGCAGTATTTT.

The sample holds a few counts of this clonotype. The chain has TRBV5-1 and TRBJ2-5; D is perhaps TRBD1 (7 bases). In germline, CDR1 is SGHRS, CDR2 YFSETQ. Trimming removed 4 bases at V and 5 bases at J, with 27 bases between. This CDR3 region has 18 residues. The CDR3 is CASSPLALGRGVRETQYF. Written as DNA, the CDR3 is TGCGCCAGCAGCCCCCTCGCGTTGGGCAGGGGGGTTCGGGAGACCCAGTACTTC.